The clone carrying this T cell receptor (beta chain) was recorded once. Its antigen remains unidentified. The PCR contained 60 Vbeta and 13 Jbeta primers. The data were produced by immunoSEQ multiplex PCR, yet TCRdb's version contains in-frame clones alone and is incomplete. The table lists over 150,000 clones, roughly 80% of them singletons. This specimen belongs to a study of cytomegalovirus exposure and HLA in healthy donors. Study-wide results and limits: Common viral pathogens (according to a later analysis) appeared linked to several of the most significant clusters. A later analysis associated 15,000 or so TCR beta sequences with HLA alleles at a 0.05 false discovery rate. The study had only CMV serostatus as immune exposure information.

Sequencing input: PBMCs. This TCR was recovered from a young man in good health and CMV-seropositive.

CDR3 amino acids: CAGDRGEPSGNTIYF. The DNA of the CDR3 is TGCGCCGGAGACAGGGGTGAACCCTCTGGAAACACCATATATTTT. The chain carries TRBV5-1 and TRBJ1-3, with TRBD1 identical over 8 bases. The length of the CDR3 is 15 residues. CDR1 SGHRS and CDR2 YFSETQ come from the germline V gene. With V trimmed by 10 bases and J by 0 bases, 9 bases remained unmatched.